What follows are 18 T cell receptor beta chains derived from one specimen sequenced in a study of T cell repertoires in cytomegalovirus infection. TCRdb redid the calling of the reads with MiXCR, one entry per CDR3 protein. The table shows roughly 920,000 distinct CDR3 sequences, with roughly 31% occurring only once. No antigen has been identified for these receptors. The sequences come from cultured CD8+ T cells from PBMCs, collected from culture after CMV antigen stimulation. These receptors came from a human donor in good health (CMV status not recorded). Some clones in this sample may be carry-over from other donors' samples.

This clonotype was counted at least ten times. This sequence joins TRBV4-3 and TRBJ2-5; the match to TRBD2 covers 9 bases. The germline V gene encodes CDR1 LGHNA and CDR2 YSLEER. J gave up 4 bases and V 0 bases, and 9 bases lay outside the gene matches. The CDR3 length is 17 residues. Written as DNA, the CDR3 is TGCGCCAGCAGCCAAGAGCGACGCGGGGGGGCCGTAGAGACCCAGTACTTC. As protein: CASSQERRGGAVETQYF.

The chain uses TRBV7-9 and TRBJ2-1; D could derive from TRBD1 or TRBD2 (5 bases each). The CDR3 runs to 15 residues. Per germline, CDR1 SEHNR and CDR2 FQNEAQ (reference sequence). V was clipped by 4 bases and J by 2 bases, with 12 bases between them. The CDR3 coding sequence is TGTGCCAGCAGCTCGGGGCTGGGTGCCTACAATGAGCAGTTCTTC. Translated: CASSSGLGAYNEQFF.

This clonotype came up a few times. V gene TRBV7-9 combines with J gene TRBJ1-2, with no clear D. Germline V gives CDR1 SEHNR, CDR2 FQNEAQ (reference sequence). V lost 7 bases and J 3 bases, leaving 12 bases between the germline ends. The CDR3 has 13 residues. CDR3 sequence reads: CASTQNTDYGYTF. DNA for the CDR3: TGTGCCAGCACACAAAATACTGACTATGGCTACACCTTC.

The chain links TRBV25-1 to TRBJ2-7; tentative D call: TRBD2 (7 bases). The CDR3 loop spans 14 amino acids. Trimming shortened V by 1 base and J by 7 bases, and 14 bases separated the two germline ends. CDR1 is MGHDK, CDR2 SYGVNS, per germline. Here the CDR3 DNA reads TGTGCCAGCAGTGAATGGGGGGGGCCGGGTGAGCAGTACTTC. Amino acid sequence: CASSEWGGPGEQYF.

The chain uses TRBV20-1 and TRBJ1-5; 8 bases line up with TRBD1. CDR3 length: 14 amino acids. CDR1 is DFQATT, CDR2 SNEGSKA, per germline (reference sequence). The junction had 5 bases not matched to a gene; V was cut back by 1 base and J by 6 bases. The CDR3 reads CSARGQGAGQPQHF. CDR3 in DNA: TGCAGTGCTAGAGGGCAGGGGGCAGGTCAGCCCCAGCATTTT.

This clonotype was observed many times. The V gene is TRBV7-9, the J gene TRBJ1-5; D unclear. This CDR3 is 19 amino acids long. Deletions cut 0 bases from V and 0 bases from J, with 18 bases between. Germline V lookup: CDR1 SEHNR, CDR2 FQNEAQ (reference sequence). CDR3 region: CASSLADGTLLYSNQPQHF. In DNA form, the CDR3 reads TGTGCCAGCAGCTTAGCGGACGGTACCCTACTTTATAGCAATCAGCCCCAGCATTTT.

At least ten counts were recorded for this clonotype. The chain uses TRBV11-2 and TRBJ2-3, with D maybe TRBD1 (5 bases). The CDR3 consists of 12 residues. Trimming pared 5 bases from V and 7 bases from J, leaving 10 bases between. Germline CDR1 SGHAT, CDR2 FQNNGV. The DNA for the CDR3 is TGTGCCAGCAGCCCAGACAGCTATACGCAGTATTTT. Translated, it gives CASSPDSYTQYF.

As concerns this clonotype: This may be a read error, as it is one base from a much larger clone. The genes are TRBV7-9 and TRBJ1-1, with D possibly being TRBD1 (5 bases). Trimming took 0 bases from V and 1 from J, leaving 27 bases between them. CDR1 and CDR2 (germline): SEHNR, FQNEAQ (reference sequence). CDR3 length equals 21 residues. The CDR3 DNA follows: TGTGCCAGCAGCTTAGCGTCTTCCATGCAGGGAAGGAGAGTCGGGAACACTGAAGCTTTCTTT. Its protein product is CASSLASSMQGRRVGNTEAFF.

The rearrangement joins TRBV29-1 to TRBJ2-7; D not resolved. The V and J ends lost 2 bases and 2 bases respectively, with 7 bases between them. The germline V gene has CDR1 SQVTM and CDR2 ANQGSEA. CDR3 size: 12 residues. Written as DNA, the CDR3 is TGCAGCGTTGAATTGGCTCCCTACGAGCAGTACTTC. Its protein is CSVELAPYEQYF.

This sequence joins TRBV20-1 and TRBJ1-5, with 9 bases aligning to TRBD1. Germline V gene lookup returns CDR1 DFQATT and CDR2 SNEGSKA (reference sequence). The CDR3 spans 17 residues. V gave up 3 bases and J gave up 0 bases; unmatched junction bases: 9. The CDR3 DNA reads TGCAGTGCTAGGATATCCCTGACAGGGGGTAGCAATCAGCCCCAGCATTTT. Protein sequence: CSARISLTGGSNQPQHF.

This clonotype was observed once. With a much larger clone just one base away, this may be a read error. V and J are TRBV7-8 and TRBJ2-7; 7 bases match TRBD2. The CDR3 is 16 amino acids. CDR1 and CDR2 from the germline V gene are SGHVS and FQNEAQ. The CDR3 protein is CASSQTRGEKSYEQHV. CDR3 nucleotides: TGTGCCAGCAGCCAGACACGGGGGGAAAAGTCCTACGAGCAGCACGTC.

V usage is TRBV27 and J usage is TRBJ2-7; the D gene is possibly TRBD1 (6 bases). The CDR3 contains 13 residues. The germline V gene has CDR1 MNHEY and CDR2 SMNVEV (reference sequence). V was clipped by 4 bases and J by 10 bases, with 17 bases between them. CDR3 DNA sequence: TGTGCCAGCAGTTCTGGACAGCTCGAGCCCCAGTACTTC. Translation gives CASSSGQLEPQYF.

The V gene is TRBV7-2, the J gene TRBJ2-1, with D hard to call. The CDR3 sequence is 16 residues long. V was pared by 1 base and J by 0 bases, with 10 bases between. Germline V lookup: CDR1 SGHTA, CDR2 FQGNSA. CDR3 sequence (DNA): TGTGCCAGCAGCTTAGGGGCTGCCGCCTCCTACAATGAGCAGTTCTTC. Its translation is CASSLGAAASYNEQFF.

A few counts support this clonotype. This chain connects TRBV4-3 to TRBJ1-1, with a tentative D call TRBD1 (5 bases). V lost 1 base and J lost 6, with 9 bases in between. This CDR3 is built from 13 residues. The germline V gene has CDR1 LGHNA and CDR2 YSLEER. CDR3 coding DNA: TGCGCCAGCAGCCAAGTTTCAGGGCCTGAAGCTTTCTTT. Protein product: CASSQVSGPEAFF.

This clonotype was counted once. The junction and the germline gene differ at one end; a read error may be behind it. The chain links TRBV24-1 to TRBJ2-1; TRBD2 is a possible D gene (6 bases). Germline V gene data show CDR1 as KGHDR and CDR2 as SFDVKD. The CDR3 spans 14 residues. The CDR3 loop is CATSDLRGYNELFF. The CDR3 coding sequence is TGTGCCACCAGTGATTTACGGGGGTACAATGAGCTGTTCTTC.

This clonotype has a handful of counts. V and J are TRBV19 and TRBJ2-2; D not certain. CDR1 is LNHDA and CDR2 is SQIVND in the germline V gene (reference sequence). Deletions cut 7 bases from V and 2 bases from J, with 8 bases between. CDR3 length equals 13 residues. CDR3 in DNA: TGTGCCAGTATGTGGGAAAACACCGGGGAGCTGTTTTTT. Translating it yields CASMWENTGELFF.

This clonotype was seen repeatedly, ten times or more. CDR3 DNA: TGTGCCAGCAGTAAAACCCCCAACACTGAAGCTTTCTTT. Encoded protein: CASSKTPNTEAFF. The V call is TRBV6-2 or TRBV6-3, the J call TRBJ1-1, with no clear D. V lost 5 bases and J 2 bases, leaving 9 bases between the germline ends. The germline gives CDR1 MNHEY, CDR2 SVGEGT. The CDR3 is 13 residues long.

The CDR3 nucleotides are TGTGCCAGCAGAAACGAAAGGCCAAAAGATGCGGATGAAAAACTGTTTTTT. It is translated as CASRNERPKDADEKLFF. The chain uses TRBV7-9 and TRBJ1-4; D remains ambiguous. The V gene's germline CDR1 is SEHNR and CDR2 FQNEAQ (reference sequence). V was shortened by 6 bases and J by 6 bases, with 23 bases between the two germline ends. The CDR3 consists of 17 residues. Drawing the rest from reference TRBV7-9 and TRBJ1-4, the complete variable domain is DTGVSQNPRHKITKRGQNVTFRCDPISEHNRLYWYRQTLGQGPEFLTYFQNEAQLEKSRLLSDRFSAERPKGSFSTLEIQRTEQGDSAMYLCASRNERPKDADEKLFFGSGTQLSVL.